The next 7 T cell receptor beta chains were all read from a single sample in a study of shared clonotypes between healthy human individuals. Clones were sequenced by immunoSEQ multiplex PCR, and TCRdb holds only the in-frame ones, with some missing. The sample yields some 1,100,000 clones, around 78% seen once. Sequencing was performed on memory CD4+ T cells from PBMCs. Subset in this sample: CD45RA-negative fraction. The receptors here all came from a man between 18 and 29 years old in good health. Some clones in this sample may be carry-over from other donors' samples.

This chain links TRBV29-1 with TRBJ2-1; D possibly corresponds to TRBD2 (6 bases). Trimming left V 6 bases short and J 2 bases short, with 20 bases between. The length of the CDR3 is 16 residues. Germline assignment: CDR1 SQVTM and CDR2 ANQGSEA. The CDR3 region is CSVKPIKGGTYNEQFF. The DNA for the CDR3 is TGCAGCGTAAAACCCATTAAGGGCGGGACCTACAATGAGCAGTTCTTC.

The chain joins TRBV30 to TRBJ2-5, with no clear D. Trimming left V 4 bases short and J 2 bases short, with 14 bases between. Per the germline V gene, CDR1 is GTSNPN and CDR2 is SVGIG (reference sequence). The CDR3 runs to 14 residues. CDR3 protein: CAWTKHGKQETQYF. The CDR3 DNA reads TGTGCCTGGACCAAACATGGGAAACAAGAGACCCAGTACTTC.

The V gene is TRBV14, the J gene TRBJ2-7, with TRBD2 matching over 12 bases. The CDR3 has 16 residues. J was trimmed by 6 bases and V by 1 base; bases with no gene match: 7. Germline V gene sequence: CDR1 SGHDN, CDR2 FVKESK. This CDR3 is CASSQVRTSGTREQYF. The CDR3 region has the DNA TGTGCCAGCAGCCAAGTTCGGACTAGCGGGACGCGCGAGCAGTACTTC. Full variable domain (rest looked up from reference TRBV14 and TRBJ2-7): EAGVTQFPSHSVIEKGQTVTLRCDPISGHDNLYWYRRVMGKEIKFLLHFVKESKQDESGMPNNRFLAERTGGTYSTLKVQPAELEDSGVYFCASSQVRTSGTREQYFGPGTRLTVT.

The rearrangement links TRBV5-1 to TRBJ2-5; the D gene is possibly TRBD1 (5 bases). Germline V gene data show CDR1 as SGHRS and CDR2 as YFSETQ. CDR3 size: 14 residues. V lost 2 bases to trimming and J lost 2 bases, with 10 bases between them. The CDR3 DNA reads TGCGCCAGCAGCTTCTACAGGTTGCAAGAGACCCAGTACTTC. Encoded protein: CASSFYRLQETQYF.

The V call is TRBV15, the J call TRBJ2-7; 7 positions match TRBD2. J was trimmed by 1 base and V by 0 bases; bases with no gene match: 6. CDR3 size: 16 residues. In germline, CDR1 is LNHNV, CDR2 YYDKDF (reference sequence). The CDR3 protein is CATSRERGEGSYEQYF. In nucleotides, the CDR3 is TGTGCCACCAGCAGAGAACGGGGGGAGGGTTCCTACGAGCAGTACTTC.

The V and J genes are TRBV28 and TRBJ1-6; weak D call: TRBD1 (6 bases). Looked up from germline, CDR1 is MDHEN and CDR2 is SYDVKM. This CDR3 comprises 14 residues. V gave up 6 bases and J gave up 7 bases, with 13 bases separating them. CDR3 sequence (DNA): TGTGCCAGCAGACAAACAGGGATGAATTCACCCCTCCACTTT. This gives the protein CASRQTGMNSPLHF.

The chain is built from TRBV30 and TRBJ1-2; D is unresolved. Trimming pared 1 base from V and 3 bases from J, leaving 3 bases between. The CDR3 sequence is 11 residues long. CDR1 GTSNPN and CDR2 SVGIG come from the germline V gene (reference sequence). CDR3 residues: CAWSADYGYTF. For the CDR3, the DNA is TGTGCCTGGAGTGCGGACTATGGCTACACCTTC.